The entry below describes one TCR beta chain. The target antigen is unknown. Scientists ran DNA taken from cultured CD4+ T cells through the Oncomine TCR Beta short-read assay for sequencing. TCRdb reprocessed the PCR reads via MiXCR and lists one record per CDR3 protein. The repertoire has 13,000 to 15,000 distinct CDR3 sequences, approximately 31% of them found once; the top ten carry around 20%. Treatment meaning: 10-day PBMC culture with coronavirus spike peptide pools or control peptides (ViraFEST assay). This sample is drawn from a study of vaccination and CD4 T cells after COVID-19. Study information: The peptides that stimulated the cells were overlapping spike peptides from SARS-CoV-2, HCoV-NL63, HCoV-OC43 and HCoV-229E.

Regarding the study as a whole: Looking at convalescent patients, 304 of their 307 vaccine-specific clones were spike mono-reactive.

Material: CD4+ T cells from blood, cultured in vitro, obtained before SARS-CoV-2 vaccination. The clonotype originates from a human donor who received a COVID-19 vaccine.

The CDR3 DNA is TGTGCCAGCACTCAGGACAGGAGCTATAATTCACCCCTCCACTTT. Translated: CASTQDRSYNSPLHF. The V call is TRBV2, the J call TRBJ1-6; 7 bases align to TRBD1. The CDR3 length is 15 residues. CDR1 is SNHLY, CDR2 FYNNEI, per germline. Germline trimming cut 7 bases from V and 3 bases from J; bases unmatched to any gene: 6. Based on the CDR3 plus reference TRBV2 and TRBJ1-6, the full variable domain is EPEVTQTPSHQVTQMGQEVILRCVPISNHLYFYWYRQILGQKVEFLVSFYNNEISEKSEIFDDQFSVERPDGSNFTLKIRSTKLEDSAMYFCASTQDRSYNSPLHFGNGTRLTVT.